Here is one T cell receptor beta chain with its context. Its antigen is as yet unknown. The data stem from a study of T cell repertoires in cytomegalovirus infection. Broader study findings: HLA-C-restricted CMV clonotypes gave the most frequent clonotype in two of eight donors.

The CDR3 spans 15 residues. From germline, CDR1 is SGHTA and CDR2 FQGNSA. V was trimmed by 5 bases and J by 5 bases, leaving 18 bases between them. TCRdb reprocessed the reads via MiXCR and lists one record per CDR3 protein. The profile shows approximately 73,000 distinct CDR3 sequences, roughly 40% of them singletons. This chain links TRBV7-2 with TRBJ2-5, with a weak D call TRBD1 (5 bases). The sample was CD8+ T cells from cultured PBMCs, taken from culture after CMV antigen stimulation. This receptor was identified in a human donor in good health (CMV status not recorded). Some clones in this sample may be carry-over from other donors' samples. The DNA for the CDR3 is TGTGCCAGCAGCCAAGGGGCAGGGTTTGAGGAGACCCAGTACTTC. It encodes CASSQGAGFEETQYF.